This is a list of T cell receptor beta chains from one sample in a study of blood T cells in healthy people across ages. Each CDR3 protein is one row after TCRdb ran MiXCR on the 5' RACE reads. The table records some 1.5 million distinct CDR3 sequences, approximately 28% of them present only once. The sequencing input was blood. The source is a woman in her twenties or thirties in good health. Both conserved end residues are part of each CDR3. The D gene is left open where the match is weak. Clone size appears in some rows only: once, few, many, or a class for an expanded clone.

len: 14; d_gene: -; abundance: many; j_gene: TRBJ2-5; v_gene: TRBV20-1; CDR3nt: TGCAGTGCGGCCCTCCCGGGGAGAACAGAGACCCAGTACTTC; CDR3aa: CSAALPGRTETQYF
len: 15; d_gene: TRBD2; abundance: -; j_gene: TRBJ2-5; v_gene: TRBV7-2; CDR3nt: TGTGCCAGCAGCTTAGGGACTAGCGTTTCCAATGAGCAGTACTTC; CDR3aa: CASSLGTSVSNEQYF
len: 15; d_gene: TRBD2; abundance: -; j_gene: TRBJ2-1; v_gene: TRBV28; CDR3nt: TGTGCCAGCAGTACACTAGCGGGGGGGATCAATGAGCAGTTCTTC; CDR3aa: CASSTLAGGINEQFF
len: 14; d_gene: TRBD1; abundance: -; j_gene: TRBJ1-1; v_gene: TRBV18; CDR3nt: TGTGCCAGCTCATCACCACGGCAGGGGGGGGAAGCTTTCTTT; CDR3aa: CASSSPRQGGEAFF
len: 14; d_gene: -; abundance: -; j_gene: TRBJ2-3; v_gene: TRBV6-2/TRBV6-3; CDR3nt: TGTGCCAGCATTAAAGTGGGACTCACAGATACGCAGTATTTT; CDR3aa: CASIKVGLTDTQYF
len: 12; d_gene: -; abundance: many; j_gene: TRBJ2-1; v_gene: TRBV20-1; CDR3nt: TGCAGTGCTAGAGAGCGGGATTTCGAGCAGTTCTTC; CDR3aa: CSARERDFEQFF
len: 16; d_gene: TRBD2; abundance: few; j_gene: TRBJ2-1; v_gene: TRBV5-1; CDR3nt: TGCGCCAGCAGCTTGCAAGCGGGGGGACGAAACAATGAGCAGTTCTTC; CDR3aa: CASSLQAGGRNNEQFF
len: 13; d_gene: TRBD2; abundance: -; j_gene: TRBJ2-3; v_gene: TRBV5-1; CDR3nt: TGCGCCAGCAGCTCCTGGACTAGTGATACGCAGTATTTT; CDR3aa: CASSSWTSDTQYF
len: 15; d_gene: -; abundance: few; j_gene: TRBJ2-3; v_gene: TRBV18; CDR3nt: TGTGCCAGCTCAAGCAGGGAAACGGGCACAGATACGCAGTATTTT; CDR3aa: CASSSRETGTDTQYF
len: 17; d_gene: TRBD1; abundance: -; j_gene: TRBJ2-3; v_gene: TRBV6-5; CDR3nt: TGTGCCAGCAGTTACTCGCCGGGACAGGCGATTTCAGATACGCAGTATTTT; CDR3aa: CASSYSPGQAISDTQYF
len: 12; d_gene: -; abundance: many; j_gene: TRBJ2-1; v_gene: TRBV5-1; CDR3nt: TGCGCCAGCAGCTTGGGCGACAGTGAGCAGTTCTTC; CDR3aa: CASSLGDSEQFF
len: 17; d_gene: TRBD2; abundance: -; j_gene: TRBJ2-5; v_gene: TRBV20-1; CDR3nt: TGCAGTGCTAGAGTGGCTAGCGGGGGAGTCCTCCAAGAGACCCAGTACTTC; CDR3aa: CSARVASGGVLQETQYF
len: 16; d_gene: TRBD2; abundance: many; j_gene: TRBJ2-5; v_gene: TRBV6-6; CDR3nt: TGTGCCAGCAGCCAAACTAGCGGGGGGGCGGGGGAGACCCAGTACTTC; CDR3aa: CASSQTSGGAGETQYF
len: 15; d_gene: -; abundance: few; j_gene: TRBJ1-5; v_gene: TRBV6-1; CDR3nt: TGTGCCAGCAGTGAAGATGACCTACCGGACCAGCCCCAGCATTTT; CDR3aa: CASSEDDLPDQPQHF
len: 17; d_gene: -; abundance: few; j_gene: TRBJ2-7; v_gene: TRBV7-9; CDR3nt: TGTGCCAGCAGCTTAGGTGGTTCCAGGGAGATCCCCTACGAGCAGTACTTC; CDR3aa: CASSLGGSREIPYEQYF
len: 16; d_gene: -; abundance: -; j_gene: TRBJ2-5; v_gene: TRBV12-3/TRBV12-4; CDR3nt: TGTGCCAGCAGCCGTGCCATGCAGGAGCCCCAAGAGACCCAGTACTTC; CDR3aa: CASSRAMQEPQETQYF
len: 15; d_gene: TRBD1; abundance: once; j_gene: TRBJ2-5; v_gene: TRBV5-1; CDR3nt: TGCGCCAGCAGTAAGACAGGGAAGGACCAAGAGACCCAGTACTTC; CDR3aa: CASSKTGKDQETQYF
len: 13; d_gene: TRBD1; abundance: many; j_gene: TRBJ2-1; v_gene: TRBV12-3/TRBV12-4; CDR3nt: TGTGCCAGCGCGACAGGGGAACACAATGAGCAGTTCTTC; CDR3aa: CASATGEHNEQFF
len: 19; d_gene: -; abundance: many; j_gene: TRBJ2-7; v_gene: TRBV15; CDR3nt: TGTGCCACCAGCAGAGAGGGGCAGGGGTCCCTAAAATGGGGATACGAGCAGTACTTC; CDR3aa: CATSREGQGSLKWGYEQYF
len: 15; d_gene: -; abundance: many; j_gene: TRBJ1-2; v_gene: TRBV4-1; CDR3nt: TGCGCCAGCAGCCAAGAGGGCAGAGGGAACTATGGCTACACCTTC; CDR3aa: CASSQEGRGNYGYTF
len: 16; d_gene: TRBD2; abundance: few; j_gene: TRBJ2-3; v_gene: TRBV5-1; CDR3nt: TGCGCCAGCAGCTTAAGACTAGCGGGAGCTGTAGATACGCAGTATTTT; CDR3aa: CASSLRLAGAVDTQYF
len: 12; d_gene: -; abundance: -; j_gene: TRBJ2-3; v_gene: TRBV21-1; CDR3nt: TGTGCCAGCTCCCCCAGCTCTGGTACGCAGTATTTT; CDR3aa: CASSPSSGTQYF
len: 14; d_gene: -; abundance: -; j_gene: TRBJ1-1; v_gene: TRBV10-3; CDR3nt: TGTGCCATCAGTGACCGGGGTGGAAGGACTGAAGCTTTCTTT; CDR3aa: CAISDRGGRTEAFF
len: 15; d_gene: TRBD2; abundance: few; j_gene: TRBJ2-3; v_gene: TRBV28; CDR3nt: TGTGCCAGCAGCCGGGCGGGGGGGCCTGGAGATACGCAGTATTTT; CDR3aa: CASSRAGGPGDTQYF
len: 14; d_gene: TRBD1; abundance: few; j_gene: TRBJ2-7; v_gene: TRBV9; CDR3nt: TGTGCCAGCAGCAAGGACAGGGGAACCTACGAGCAGTACTTC; CDR3aa: CASSKDRGTYEQYF
len: 15; d_gene: -; abundance: few; j_gene: TRBJ2-3; v_gene: TRBV14; CDR3nt: TGTGCCAGCAGCCAAGGGGACTGGAGGGCTGATACGCAGTATTTT; CDR3aa: CASSQGDWRADTQYF